The 26 T cell receptor beta chains below come from one sample, sequenced in a study of blood T cell repertoires in COVID-19. Clones were read by immunoSEQ multiplex PCR, and TCRdb kept only the in-frame ones, dropping some. The sample includes roughly 180,000 clones, roughly 79% of them seen just once. Sequencing input: peripheral blood. These receptors were obtained from a middle-aged woman with COVID-19, enrolled during active disease.

The CDR3, as DNA: TGTGCCAGCAGTTACTCGGGGATAGCGGGATACAATGAGCAGTTCTTC. It specifies CASSYSGIAGYNEQFF. This chain connects TRBV6-5 to TRBJ2-1; 8 bases line up with TRBD2. After removal of 0 bases from V and 4 bases from J, the junction contained 5 bases not matched to a gene. This CDR3 is built from 16 residues. Germline CDR1 is MNHEY and CDR2 is SVGAGI.

V and J are TRBV11-3 and TRBJ2-1, with TRBD2 identical over 9 bases. J gave up 9 bases and V 1 base, and 7 bases lay outside the gene matches. The germline gives CDR1 SGHNT, CDR2 YENEEA. The CDR3 is 15 residues long. The CDR3 nucleotides are TGTGCCAGCAGCTTAGGGTTTAGCGGGAGTGGTGAGCAGTTCTTC. Amino acids: CASSLGFSGSGEQFF.

In its sample, this clone was seen a few times. As DNA, the CDR3 is TGTGCCAGCAGCGCCCTAGCGGGGGCCAATGAGCAGTTCTTC. Its protein product is CASSALAGANEQFF. V and J are TRBV6-4 and TRBJ2-1, with 10 nucleotides matching TRBD2. The CDR3 is made up of 14 amino acids. Germline assignment: CDR1 MRHNA and CDR2 SNTAGT. V gave up 6 bases and J gave up 6 bases; unmatched junction bases: 5.

The rearrangement uses TRBV4-2 and TRBJ1-2; D remains unclear. Trimming cost V 4 bases and J 5 bases, with 14 bases left between them. The CDR3 contains 14 residues. The germline V gene has CDR1 LGHNA and CDR2 YNFKEQ. Here the CDR3 DNA reads TGTGCCAGCAGCCGTGCGACGGGGTTATATGGCTACACCTTC. Translating it yields CASSRATGLYGYTF.

The rearrangement joins TRBV10-1 to TRBJ2-3; no firm D call. The CDR3 spans 12 residues. The V and J ends lost 3 bases and 5 bases respectively, with 6 bases between them. Germline lookup yields CDR1 WNHNN and CDR2 SYGVQD (reference sequence). For the CDR3, the DNA is TGCGCCAGCAGTGACCAGGAAGATACGCAGTATTTT. Encoded protein: CASSDQEDTQYF.

This clone was counted only a few times. The chain carries TRBV29-1 and TRBJ2-2; the D gene is possibly TRBD2 (5 bases). V gave up 6 bases and J gave up 2 bases, with 10 bases separating them. From germline, CDR1 is SQVTM and CDR2 ANQGSEA. The CDR3 sequence is 13 residues long. CDR3 DNA sequence: TGCAGCGTAAGGACTCTTAACACCGGGGAGCTGTTTTTT. It specifies CSVRTLNTGELFF.

The chain uses TRBV3-1 (or the pseudogene TRBV3-2) and TRBJ2-7; TRBD2 might be the D (7 bases). This CDR3 is 15 amino acids long. Deletions cut 4 bases from V and 0 bases from J, with 13 bases between. Germline loops: CDR1 LGHDT, CDR2 YNNKEL (reference sequence). CDR3 protein: CASSPRGRASYEQYF. The CDR3 nucleotides are TGTGCCAGCAGCCCTAGGGGGAGGGCCTCCTACGAGCAGTACTTC.

V gene TRBV6-1 combines with J gene TRBJ2-7; a possible D gene is TRBD2 (7 bases). CDR1 MNHNS and CDR2 SASEGT come from the germline V gene. The CDR3 has 16 residues. The V gene lost 2 bases and the J gene lost 2 bases, with 16 bases spanning the gap. The CDR3 sequence is CASSERGGVSAYEQYV. In nucleotides, the CDR3 is TGTGCCAGCAGTGAAAGGGGGGGGGTCTCCGCCTACGAGCAGTACGTC.

The rearrangement uses TRBV12-3 or TRBV12-4 and TRBJ2-1; 8 bases fit TRBD1. The V gene end was trimmed by 4 bases and the J gene end by 8 bases; junction bases not matched to a gene: 1. CDR3 length: 12 residues. The CDR3 protein is CASSSGGHEQFF. The CDR3 DNA follows: TGTGCCAGCAGTTCAGGGGGCCATGAGCAGTTCTTC.

This clone was detected a few times. The chain employs TRBV2 and TRBJ1-3; the D is unclear. CDR1 SNHLY and CDR2 FYNNEI come from the germline V gene. This CDR3 is 15 amino acids long. Trimming shortened V by 3 bases and J by 0 bases, and 9 bases separated the two germline ends. The CDR3 protein is CASSDEGYSGNTIYF. CDR3 DNA sequence: TGTGCCAGCAGTGATGAGGGCTACTCTGGAAACACCATATATTTT. The full variable domain, its missing parts supplied by reference TRBV2 and TRBJ1-3, is EPEVTQTPSHQVTQMGQEVILRCVPISNHLYFYWYRQILGQKVEFLVSFYNNEISEKSEIFDDQFSVERPDGSNFTLKIRSTKLEDSAMYFCASSDEGYSGNTIYFGEGSWLTVV.

The chain links TRBV28 to TRBJ2-1; 10 bases fit TRBD1. J gave up 5 bases and V 5 bases, and 12 bases lay outside the gene matches. Germline assignment: CDR1 MDHEN and CDR2 SYDVKM. This CDR3 has 17 residues. The CDR3 sequence: CASSVPGQGTRDNEQFF. The CDR3 DNA sequence: TGTGCCAGCAGTGTCCCGGGACAGGGGACGAGGGACAATGAGCAGTTCTTC.

This rearrangement joins TRBV6-5 to TRBJ2-5, with D possibly being TRBD1 (6 bases). Germline CDR1 reads MNHEY; CDR2 reads SVGAGI. The CDR3 sequence is 13 residues long. V gave up 8 bases and J gave up 6 bases, with 16 bases separating them. The CDR3 spells CASAPGEMQTQYF. The CDR3 DNA sequence: TGTGCCAGCGCCCCAGGGGAGATGCAGACCCAGTACTTC.

This clone was found a few times. The J gene is TRBJ2-5, the V gene TRBV10-3; 7 bases align to TRBD1. Germline V lookup: CDR1 ENHRY, CDR2 SYGVKD. The CDR3 is made up of 14 amino acids. V lost 0 bases, J lost 3 bases, and 1 base stayed unmatched. The CDR3: CAISESGTEETQYF. In DNA form, the CDR3 reads TGTGCCATCAGTGAGTCCGGGACAGAAGAGACCCAGTACTTC.

The DNA for the CDR3 is TGTGCCAGTAGTATCCTCACCTTGACTAGCGGGAGGATGAATGAGCAGTTCTTC. Amino acids: CASSILTLTSGRMNEQFF. The gene calls are TRBV19 and TRBJ2-1; 13 nucleotides line up with TRBD2. The CDR3 length is 18 residues. CDR1 is LNHDA, CDR2 SQIVND, per germline (reference sequence). With 3 bases clipped from V and 7 bases from J, the junction kept 12 bases outside the gene matches. Together with reference TRBV19 and TRBJ2-1, the CDR3 gives the full variable domain: DGGITQSPKYLFRKEGQNVTLSCEQNLNHDAMYWYRQDPGQGLRLIYYSQIVNDFQKGDIAEGYSVSREKKESFPLTVTSAQKNPTAFYLCASSILTLTSGRMNEQFFGPGTRLTVL.

V and J are TRBV28 and TRBJ1-4, with 7 bases matching TRBD1. The V gene end was trimmed by 5 bases and the J gene end by 2 bases; junction bases not matched to a gene: 8. In germline, CDR1 is MDHEN, CDR2 SYDVKM. There are 16 residues in the CDR3. DNA of the CDR3: TGTGCCAGCAGTGGGCCCGGGACAGTCACTAATGAAAAACTGTTTTTT. Translated: CASSGPGTVTNEKLFF.

The chain links TRBV5-4 to TRBJ1-4, with TRBD1 matching over 9 bases. The CDR3 runs to 15 residues. Germline CDR1 and CDR2: SGHNT and YYREEE (reference sequence). With V trimmed by 0 bases and J by 8 bases, 5 bases remained unmatched. The CDR3 sequence: CASSLAGQGGEKLFF. The CDR3 nucleotides read TGTGCCAGCAGCTTGGCGGGACAGGGTGGAGAAAAACTGTTTTTT.

This clone turned up a few times. This chain links TRBV4-1 with TRBJ1-2; D is unresolved. Deletions cut 2 bases from V and 3 bases from J, with 4 bases between. Germline values: CDR1 MGHRA, CDR2 YSYEKL. The CDR3 length is 12 residues. CDR3 DNA sequence: TGCGCCAGCAGCCAACTAGACTATGGCTACACCTTC. It translates to CASSQLDYGYTF.

This clone was picked up many times. The chain is built from TRBV10-2 and TRBJ1-1, with TRBD1 identical over 7 bases. Germline loops: CDR1 WSHSY, CDR2 SAAADI. After removal of 8 bases from V and 12 bases from J, the junction contained 12 bases not matched to a gene. CDR3 length: 12 residues. CDR3 in DNA: TGCGCCAGCCAGGGGGGCAATTTTAGGTCTTTCTTT. This encodes CASQGGNFRSFF.

The chain carries TRBV18 and TRBJ2-7; D remains unclear. The CDR3 sequence is 13 residues long. CDR1 and CDR2 from the germline V gene are KGHSH and LQKENI. Trimming stripped 11 bases from V and 1 base from J, with 15 bases between. CDR3 nucleotide sequence: TGTGCCTGGTCCCAGGTCGTATCCTACGAGCAGTACGTC. It specifies CAWSQVVSYEQYV.

The chain couples TRBV3-1 (or the pseudogene TRBV3-2) to TRBJ2-1; 15 bases align to TRBD2. The CDR3 consists of 17 residues. Germline V gives CDR1 LGHDT, CDR2 YNNKEL (reference sequence). After removal of 3 bases from V and 8 bases from J, the junction contained 8 bases not matched to a gene. This CDR3 is CASSHWTSGRVVDEQFF. The CDR3 nucleotides are TGTGCCAGCAGCCATTGGACTAGCGGGAGGGTGGTCGATGAGCAGTTCTTC.

The rearrangement links TRBV10-1 to TRBJ2-2; D may be TRBD1 (6 bases). V was cut by 4 bases and J by 7 bases, with 10 bases left in between. Germline V gene sequence: CDR1 WNHNN, CDR2 SYGVQD (reference sequence). The CDR3 runs to 13 residues. This CDR3 is CASSGTVSGELFF. The CDR3 region has the DNA TGCGCCAGCAGTGGGACAGTAAGCGGGGAGCTGTTTTTT.

This clone is medium-sized (0.01 to 0.1%) by share. The chain employs TRBV7-9 and TRBJ1-3; D not certain. Germline CDR1 is SEHNR and CDR2 is FQNEAQ (reference sequence). This CDR3 has 14 residues. V was cut by 5 bases and J by 9 bases, with 17 bases left in between. The CDR3 bases are TGTGCCAGCAGCCGTGCGGACCAAGAGGGCACCATATATTTT. Its protein is CASSRADQEGTIYF.

This clone was recorded once. The chain joins TRBV3-1 (or the pseudogene TRBV3-2) to TRBJ2-1; the match to TRBD2 covers 7 bases. This CDR3 contains 17 residues. Germline V gene data show CDR1 as LGHDT and CDR2 as YNNKEL (reference sequence). Germline trimming cut 0 bases from V and 7 bases from J; bases unmatched to any gene: 12. The CDR3 loop reads CASSQERIASGQNEQFF. In nucleotides, the CDR3 is TGTGCCAGCAGCCAAGAAAGGATAGCTAGCGGCCAAAATGAGCAGTTCTTC.

The table lists this clone with many counts. The chain recombines TRBV12-3 or TRBV12-4 with TRBJ1-1; D unclear. CDR3 length equals 11 residues. With 5 bases removed from V and 7 bases from J, the gap between germline ends came to 8 bases. CDR3: CASSVGSEAFF. CDR3 bases: TGTGCCAGCAGTGTCGGTAGTGAAGCTTTCTTT.

To note about this clone: A read error may produce the germline difference seen at one junction end. CDR3 loop: CASSLGESNGQFF. The CDR3 DNA sequence: TGTGCCAGCAGCTTGGGGGAGAGCAATGGGCAGTTCTTC. This chain connects TRBV5-4 to TRBJ2-1, with D tentatively TRBD2 (5 bases). Germline V gene lookup returns CDR1 SGHNT and CDR2 YYREEE (reference sequence). The CDR3 spans 13 residues.

As DNA, the CDR3 is TGTGCCAGCAGTAAGGCGGTGTCGTATGAAAAACTGTTTTTT. It specifies CASSKAVSYEKLFF. The chain links TRBV28 to TRBJ1-4; D gene unclear. CDR1 and CDR2 from the germline V gene are MDHEN and SYDVKM. The CDR3 has 14 residues. V dropped 5 bases and J dropped 6 bases, with 13 bases sitting between them.